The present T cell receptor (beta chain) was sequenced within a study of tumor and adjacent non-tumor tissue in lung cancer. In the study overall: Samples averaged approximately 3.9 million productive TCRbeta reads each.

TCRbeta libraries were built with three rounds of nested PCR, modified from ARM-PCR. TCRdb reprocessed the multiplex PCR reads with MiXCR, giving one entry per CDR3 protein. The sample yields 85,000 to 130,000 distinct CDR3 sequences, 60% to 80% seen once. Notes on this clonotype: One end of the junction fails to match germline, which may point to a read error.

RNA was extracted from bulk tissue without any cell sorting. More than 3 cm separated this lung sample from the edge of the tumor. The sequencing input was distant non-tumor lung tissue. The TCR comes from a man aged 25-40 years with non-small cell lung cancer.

The chain's CDR3 is CASSFRGVRDTQCF. The CDR3 DNA is TGTGCCAGCAGCTTCCGGGGGGTGAGAGATACACAGTGTTTT. The chain uses TRBV13 and TRBJ2-3, with 7 bases aligning to TRBD2. Germline-derived CDR1 and CDR2 are PRHDT and FYEKMQ (reference sequence). The CDR3 extends over 14 amino acids.